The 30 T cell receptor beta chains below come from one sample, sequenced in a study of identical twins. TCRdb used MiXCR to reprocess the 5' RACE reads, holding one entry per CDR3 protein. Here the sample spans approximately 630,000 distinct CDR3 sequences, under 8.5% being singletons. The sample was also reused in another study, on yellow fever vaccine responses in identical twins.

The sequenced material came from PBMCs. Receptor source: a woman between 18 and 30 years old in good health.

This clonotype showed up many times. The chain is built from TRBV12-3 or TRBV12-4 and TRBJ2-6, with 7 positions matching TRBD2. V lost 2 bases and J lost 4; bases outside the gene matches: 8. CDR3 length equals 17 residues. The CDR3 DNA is TGTGCCAGCAGTTTACTGGGCGGGAGTTACGGGGCCAACGTCCTGACTTTC. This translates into CASSLLGGSYGANVLTF.

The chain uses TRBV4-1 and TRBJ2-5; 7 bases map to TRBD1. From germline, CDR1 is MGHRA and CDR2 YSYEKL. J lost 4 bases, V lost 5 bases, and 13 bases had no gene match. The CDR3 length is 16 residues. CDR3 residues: CASSSESRTGRETQYF. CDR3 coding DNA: TGCGCCAGCAGCTCCGAGTCTAGGACAGGTCGAGAGACCCAGTACTTC.

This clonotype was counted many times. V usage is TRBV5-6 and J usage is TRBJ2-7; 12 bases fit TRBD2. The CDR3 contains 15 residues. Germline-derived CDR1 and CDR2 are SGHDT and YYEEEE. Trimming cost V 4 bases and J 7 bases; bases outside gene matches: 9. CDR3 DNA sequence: TGTGCCAGCAGCCTCGGACTAGCGGGGCTGACGGAGCAGTACGTC. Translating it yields CASSLGLAGLTEQYV.

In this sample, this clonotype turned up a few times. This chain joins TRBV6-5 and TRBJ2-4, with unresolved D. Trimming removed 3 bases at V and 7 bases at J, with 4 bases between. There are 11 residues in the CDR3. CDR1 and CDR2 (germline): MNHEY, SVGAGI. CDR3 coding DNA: TGTGCCAGCAGTTATGGGAACATTCAGTACTTC. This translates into CASSYGNIQYF.

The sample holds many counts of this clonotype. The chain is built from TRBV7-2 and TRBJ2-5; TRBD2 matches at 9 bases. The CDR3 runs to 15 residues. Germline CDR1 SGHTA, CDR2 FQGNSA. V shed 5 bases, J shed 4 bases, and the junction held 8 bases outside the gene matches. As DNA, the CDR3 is TGTGCCAGCAGCCAAGCCGGGACTAGCAGAGAGACCCAGTACTTC. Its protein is CASSQAGTSRETQYF.

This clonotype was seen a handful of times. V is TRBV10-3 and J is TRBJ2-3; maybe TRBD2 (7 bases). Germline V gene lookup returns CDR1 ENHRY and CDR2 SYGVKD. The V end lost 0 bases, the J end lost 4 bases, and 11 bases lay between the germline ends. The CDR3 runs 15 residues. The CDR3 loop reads CAISESRGGADTQYF. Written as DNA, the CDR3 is TGTGCCATCAGTGAGTCCAGAGGGGGGGCAGATACGCAGTATTTT.

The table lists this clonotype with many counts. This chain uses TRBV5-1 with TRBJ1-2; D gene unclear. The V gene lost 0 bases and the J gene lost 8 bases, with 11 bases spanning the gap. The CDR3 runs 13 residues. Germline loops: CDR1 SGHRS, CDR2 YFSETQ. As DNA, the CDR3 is TGCGCCAGCAGCTTGGGGGATGGGTTAGGCTACACCTTC. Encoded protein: CASSLGDGLGYTF.

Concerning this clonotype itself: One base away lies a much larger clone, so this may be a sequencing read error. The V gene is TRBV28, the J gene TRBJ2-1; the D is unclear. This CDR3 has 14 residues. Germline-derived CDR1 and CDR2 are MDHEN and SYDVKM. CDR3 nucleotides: TGTGCCAGCAGTTTTGGAGTCAGATCGGAAGGTGGGATCTTC. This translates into CASSFGVRSEGGIF.

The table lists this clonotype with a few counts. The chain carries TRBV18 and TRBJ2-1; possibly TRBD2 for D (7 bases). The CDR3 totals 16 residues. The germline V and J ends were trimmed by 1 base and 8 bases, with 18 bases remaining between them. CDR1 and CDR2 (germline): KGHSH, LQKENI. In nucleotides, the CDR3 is TGTGCCAGCTCACCACGGGCGGCGGGGGCCGGGGATGAGCAGTTCTTC. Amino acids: CASSPRAAGAGDEQFF. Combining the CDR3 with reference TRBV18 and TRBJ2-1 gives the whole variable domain NAGVMQNPRHLVRRRGQEARLRCSPMKGHSHVYWYRQLPEEGLKFMVYLQKENIIDESGMPKERFSAEFPKEGPSILRIQQVVRGDSAAYFCASSPRAAGAGDEQFFGPGTRLTVL.

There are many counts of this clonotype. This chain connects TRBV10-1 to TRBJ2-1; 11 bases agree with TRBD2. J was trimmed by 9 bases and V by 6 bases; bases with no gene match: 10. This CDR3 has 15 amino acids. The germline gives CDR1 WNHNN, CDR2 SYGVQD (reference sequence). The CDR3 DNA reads TGCGCCAGCAGCGGACTAGCGGGTGGCTTGTCTGAGCAGTTCTTC. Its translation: CASSGLAGGLSEQFF.

The DNA of the CDR3 is TGTGCCACCAGCAGGGTGCTGGGACGGGAGATCTCTGGGGCCAACGTCCTGACTTTC. It codes for CATSRVLGREISGANVLTF. The chain recombines TRBV15 with TRBJ2-6, with D tentatively TRBD2 (6 bases). Germline values: CDR1 LNHNV, CDR2 YYDKDF (reference sequence). The CDR3 runs to 19 residues. Trimming removed 3 bases at V and 0 bases at J, with 18 bases between. Full variable domain (rest looked up from reference TRBV15 and TRBJ2-6): DAMVIQNPRYQVTQFGKPVTLSCSQTLNHNVMYWYQQKSSQAPKLLFHYYDKDFNNEADTPDNFQSRRPNTSFCFLDIRSPGLGDTAMYLCATSRVLGREISGANVLTFGAGSRLTVL.

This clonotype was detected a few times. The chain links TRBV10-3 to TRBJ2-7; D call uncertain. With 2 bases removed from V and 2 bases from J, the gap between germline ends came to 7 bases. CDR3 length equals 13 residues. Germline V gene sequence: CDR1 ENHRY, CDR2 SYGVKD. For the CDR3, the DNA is TGTGCCATCAGTGAGGGGATCCCCTACGAGCAGTACGTC. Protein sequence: CAISEGIPYEQYV.

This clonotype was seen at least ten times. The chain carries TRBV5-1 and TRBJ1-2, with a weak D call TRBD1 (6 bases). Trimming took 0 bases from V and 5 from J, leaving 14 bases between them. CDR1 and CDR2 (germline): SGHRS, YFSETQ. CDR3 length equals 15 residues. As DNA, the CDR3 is TGCGCCAGCAGCTTGGAGCAGACAGGAGGATATGGCTACACCTTC. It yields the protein CASSLEQTGGYGYTF.

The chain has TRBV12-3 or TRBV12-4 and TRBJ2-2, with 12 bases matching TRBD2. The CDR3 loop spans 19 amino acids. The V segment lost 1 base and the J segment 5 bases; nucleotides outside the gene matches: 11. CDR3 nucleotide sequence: TGTGCCAGCAGTTTAGGGCTAGCGGGAGGGCGGATATGGACCGGGGAGCTGTTTTTT. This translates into CASSLGLAGGRIWTGELFF.

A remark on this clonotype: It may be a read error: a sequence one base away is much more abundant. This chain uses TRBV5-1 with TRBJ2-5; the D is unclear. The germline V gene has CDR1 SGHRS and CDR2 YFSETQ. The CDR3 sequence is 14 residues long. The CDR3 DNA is TGCGCCAGCAGGGTCGGCGGCCTCCAAGAGACCCCGTACTTC. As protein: CASRVGGLQETPYF.

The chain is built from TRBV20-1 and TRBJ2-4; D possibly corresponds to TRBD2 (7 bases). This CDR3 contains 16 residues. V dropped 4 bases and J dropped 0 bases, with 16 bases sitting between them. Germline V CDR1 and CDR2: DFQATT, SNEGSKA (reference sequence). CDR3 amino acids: CSATPGGGIAKNIQYF. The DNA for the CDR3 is TGCAGTGCTACCCCGGGGGGCGGGATAGCCAAAAACATTCAGTACTTC.

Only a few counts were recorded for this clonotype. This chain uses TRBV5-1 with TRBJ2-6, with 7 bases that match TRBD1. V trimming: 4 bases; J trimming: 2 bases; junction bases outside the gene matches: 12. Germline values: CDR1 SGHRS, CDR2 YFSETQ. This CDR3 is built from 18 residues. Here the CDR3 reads CASSTRTGAVAGANVLTF. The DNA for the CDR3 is TGCGCCAGCAGCACAAGGACAGGAGCTGTTGCTGGGGCCAACGTCCTGACTTTC.

The CDR3 sequence is CASRGVGLAEETQYF. As DNA, the CDR3 is TGTGCCAGCAGGGGGGTTGGACTAGCGGAAGAGACCCAGTACTTC. V gene TRBV6-1 combines with J gene TRBJ2-5; 10 bases are shared with TRBD2. The CDR3 totals 15 residues. V trimming: 6 bases; J trimming: 3 bases; junction bases outside the gene matches: 7. CDR1 MNHNS and CDR2 SASEGT come from the germline V gene.

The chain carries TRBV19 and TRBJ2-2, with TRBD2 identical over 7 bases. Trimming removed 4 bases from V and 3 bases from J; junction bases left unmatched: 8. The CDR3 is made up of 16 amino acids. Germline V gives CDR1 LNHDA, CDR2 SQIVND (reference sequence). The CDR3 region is CASSSQTSHYTGELFF. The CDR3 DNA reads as TGTGCCAGTAGTAGCCAGACTAGCCATTACACCGGGGAGCTGTTTTTT.

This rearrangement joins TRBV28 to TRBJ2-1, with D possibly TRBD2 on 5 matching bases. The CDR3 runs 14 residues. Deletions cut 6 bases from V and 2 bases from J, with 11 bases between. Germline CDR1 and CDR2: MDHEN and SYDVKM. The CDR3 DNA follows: TGTGCCAGCAGCGGCCGGGGTGCCTACAATGAGCAGTTCTTC. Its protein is CASSGRGAYNEQFF.

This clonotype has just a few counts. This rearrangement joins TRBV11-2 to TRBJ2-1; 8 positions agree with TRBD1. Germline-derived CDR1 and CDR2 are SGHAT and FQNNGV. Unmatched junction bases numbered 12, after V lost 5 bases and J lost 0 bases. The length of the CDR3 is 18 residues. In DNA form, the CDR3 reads TGTGCCAGCAGCACCCGGACAGGGAGGCCCAGCTCCTACAATGAGCAGTTCTTC. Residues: CASSTRTGRPSSYNEQFF.

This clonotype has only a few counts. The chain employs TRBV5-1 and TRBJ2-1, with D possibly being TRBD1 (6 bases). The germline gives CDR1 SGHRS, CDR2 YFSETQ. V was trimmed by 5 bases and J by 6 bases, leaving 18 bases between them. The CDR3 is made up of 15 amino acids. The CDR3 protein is CASSPDRRNSNEQFF. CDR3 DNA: TGCGCCAGCAGTCCAGACAGGAGAAACTCCAATGAGCAGTTCTTC. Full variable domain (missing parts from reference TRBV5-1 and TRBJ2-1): KAGVTQTPRYLIKTRGQQVTLSCSPISGHRSVSWYQQTPGQGLQFLFEYFSETQRNKGNFPGRFSGRQFSNSRSEMNVSTLELGDSALYLCASSPDRRNSNEQFFGPGTRLTVL.

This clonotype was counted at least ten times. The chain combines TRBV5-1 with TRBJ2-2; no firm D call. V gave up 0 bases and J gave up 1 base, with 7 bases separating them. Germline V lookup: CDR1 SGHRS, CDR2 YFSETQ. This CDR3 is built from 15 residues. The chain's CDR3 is CASSLVAGNTGELFF. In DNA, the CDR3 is TGCGCCAGCAGCTTGGTGGCAGGGAACACCGGGGAGCTGTTTTTT.

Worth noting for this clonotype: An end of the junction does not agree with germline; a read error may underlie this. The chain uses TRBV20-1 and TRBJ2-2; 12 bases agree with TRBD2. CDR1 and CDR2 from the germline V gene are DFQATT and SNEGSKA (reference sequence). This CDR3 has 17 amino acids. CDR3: CCARAPTSGGNTGELFF. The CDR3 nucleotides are TGCTGTGCTAGAGCCCCGACTAGCGGGGGGAACACCGGGGAGCTGTTTTTT.

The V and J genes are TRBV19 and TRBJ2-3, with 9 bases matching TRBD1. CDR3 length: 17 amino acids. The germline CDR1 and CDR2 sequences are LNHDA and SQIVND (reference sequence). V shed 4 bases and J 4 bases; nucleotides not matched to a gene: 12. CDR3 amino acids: CASSTTRTGVFPDTQYF. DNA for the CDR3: TGTGCCAGTAGTACCACCCGGACAGGGGTATTCCCAGATACGCAGTATTTT. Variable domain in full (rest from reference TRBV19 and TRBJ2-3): DGGITQSPKYLFRKEGQNVTLSCEQNLNHDAMYWYRQDPGQGLRLIYYSQIVNDFQKGDIAEGYSVSREKKESFPLTVTSAQKNPTAFYLCASSTTRTGVFPDTQYFGPGTRLTVL.

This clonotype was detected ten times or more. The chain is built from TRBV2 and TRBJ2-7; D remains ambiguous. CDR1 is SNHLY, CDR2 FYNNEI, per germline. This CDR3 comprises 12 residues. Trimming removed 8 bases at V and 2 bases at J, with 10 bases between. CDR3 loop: CASVEVPYEQYF. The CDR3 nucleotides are TGTGCCAGCGTCGAGGTACCCTACGAGCAGTACTTC.

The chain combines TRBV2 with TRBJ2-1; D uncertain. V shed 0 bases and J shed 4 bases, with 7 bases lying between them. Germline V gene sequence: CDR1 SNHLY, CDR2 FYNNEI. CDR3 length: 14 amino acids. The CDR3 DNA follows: TGTGCCAGCAGTGAAGCGCTTCTGTACAATGAGCAGTTCTTC. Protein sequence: CASSEALLYNEQFF.

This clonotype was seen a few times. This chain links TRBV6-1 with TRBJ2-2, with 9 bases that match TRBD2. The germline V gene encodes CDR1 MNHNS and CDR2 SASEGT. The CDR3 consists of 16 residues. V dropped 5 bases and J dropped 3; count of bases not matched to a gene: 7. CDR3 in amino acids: CASSRTRGGDTGELFF. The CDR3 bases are TGTGCCAGCAGTAGAACCCGCGGGGGGGACACCGGGGAGCTGTTTTTT.

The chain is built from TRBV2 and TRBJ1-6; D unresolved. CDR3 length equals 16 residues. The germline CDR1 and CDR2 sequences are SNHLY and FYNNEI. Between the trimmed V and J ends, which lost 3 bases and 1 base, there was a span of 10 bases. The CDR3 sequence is CASSDDRGSYNSPLHF. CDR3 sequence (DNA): TGTGCCAGCAGTGATGATCGCGGGTCCTATAATTCACCCCTCCACTTT.

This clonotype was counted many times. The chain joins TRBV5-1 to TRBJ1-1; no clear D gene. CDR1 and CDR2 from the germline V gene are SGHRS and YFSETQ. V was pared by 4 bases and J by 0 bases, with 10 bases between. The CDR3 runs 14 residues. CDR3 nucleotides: TGCGCCAGCAGCCTGGAGCAAATGAACACTGAAGCTTTCTTT. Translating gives CASSLEQMNTEAFF.